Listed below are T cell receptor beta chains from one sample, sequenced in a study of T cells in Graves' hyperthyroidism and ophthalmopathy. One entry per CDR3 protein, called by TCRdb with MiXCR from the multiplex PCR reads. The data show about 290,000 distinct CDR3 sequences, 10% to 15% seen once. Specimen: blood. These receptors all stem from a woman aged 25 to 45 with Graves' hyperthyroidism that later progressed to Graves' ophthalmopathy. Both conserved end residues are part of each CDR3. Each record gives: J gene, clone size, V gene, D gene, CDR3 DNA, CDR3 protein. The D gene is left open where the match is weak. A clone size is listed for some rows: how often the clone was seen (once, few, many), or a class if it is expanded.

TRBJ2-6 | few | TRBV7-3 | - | TGTGCCAGCAGCTTTACAGGGCCCCTCTCTGGGGCCAACGTCCTGACTTTC | CASSFTGPLSGANVLTF
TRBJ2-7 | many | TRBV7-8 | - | TGTGCCAGCAGCCCGTCGAGGTACGAGCAGTACTTC | CASSPSRYEQYF
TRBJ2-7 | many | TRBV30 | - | TGTGCCTGGACCCTCGAGTCCTACGAGCAGTACTTC | CAWTLESYEQYF
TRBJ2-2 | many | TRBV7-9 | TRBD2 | TGTGCCAGCAGCGGAGCGACCCTAGCGGGAGGACCTAACACCGGGGAGCTGTTTTTT | CASSGATLAGGPNTGELFF
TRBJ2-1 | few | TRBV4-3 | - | TGCGCCAGCAGCCGGATAGGGGTGGGGGAGCAGTTCTTC | CASSRIGVGEQFF
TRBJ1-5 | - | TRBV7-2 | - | TGTGCCAGCAGCTTAGTAGCGGGAGGGATGAGCAATCAGCCCCAGCATTTT | CASSLVAGGMSNQPQHF
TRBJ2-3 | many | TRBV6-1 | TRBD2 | TGTGCCAGCAGTAAGACTAGCGGGAGTGTAACAGATACGCAGTATTTT | CASSKTSGSVTDTQYF
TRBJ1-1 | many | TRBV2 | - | TGTGCCAGCAGTGATGACTACTCTCACACTGAAGCTTTCTTT | CASSDDYSHTEAFF
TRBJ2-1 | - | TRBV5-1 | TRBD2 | TGCGCCAGCAGCGCGGGACTAGCGGGAGGGGATGAGCAGTTCTTC | CASSAGLAGGDEQFF
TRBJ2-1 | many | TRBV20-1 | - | TGCAGTGCTGCTAGGGGGGGCCTCAATGAGCAGTTCTTC | CSAARGGLNEQFF
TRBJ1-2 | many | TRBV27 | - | TGTGCCAGCACCCCGGACGGTGGAGGTGGCTACACCTTC | CASTPDGGGGYTF
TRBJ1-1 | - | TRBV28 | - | TGTGCCAGCAGATACACTGGACGGATCCCTGAAGCTTTCTTT | CASRYTGRIPEAFF
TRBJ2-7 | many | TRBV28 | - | TGTGCCAGCAGTTTCCGCGGAGCCCCCTACGAGCAGTACTTC | CASSFRGAPYEQYF
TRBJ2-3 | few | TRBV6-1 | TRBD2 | TGTGCCAGCAGTACACTAGCGGGAGGGCCCAGCACAGATACGCAGTATTTT | CASSTLAGGPSTDTQYF
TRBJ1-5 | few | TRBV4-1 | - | TGCGCCAGCAGCCAAGAAAGTGGGGTCCGGAATCAGCCCCAGCATTTT | CASSQESGVRNQPQHF
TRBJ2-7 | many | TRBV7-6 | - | TGTGCCAGCAGCCTGGGAGAAAGCGAGCAGTACTTC | CASSLGESEQYF
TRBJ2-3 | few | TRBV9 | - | TGTGCCAGCAGCGTAGCCCTCTACGGGACAGATACGCAGTATTTT | CASSVALYGTDTQYF
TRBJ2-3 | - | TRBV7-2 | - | TGTGCCAGCAGTGATGACGACCTAGGAGATACGCAGTATTTT | CASSDDDLGDTQYF
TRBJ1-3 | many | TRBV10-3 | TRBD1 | TGTGCCATCAGTGAGTATGGACAGGCCTCTGGAAACACCATATATTTT | CAISEYGQASGNTIYF
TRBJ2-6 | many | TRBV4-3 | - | TGCGCCAGCAGCCAAGGAGAGGGGTCTGGGGCCAACGTCCTGACTTTC | CASSQGEGSGANVLTF
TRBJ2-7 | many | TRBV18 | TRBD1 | TGTGCCAGCTCACCACCGGACAGGGGGCACGAGCAGTACTTC | CASSPPDRGHEQYF
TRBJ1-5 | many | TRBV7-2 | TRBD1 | TGTGCCAGCAGCTTGGGGGACAGGGTGTATCAGCCCCAGCATTTT | CASSLGDRVYQPQHF
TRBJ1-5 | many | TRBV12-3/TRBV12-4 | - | TGTGCCAGCAGTTTCGGACGGGGACAGCCCCAGCATTTT | CASSFGRGQPQHF
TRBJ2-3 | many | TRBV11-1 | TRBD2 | TGTGCCAGCACCGCTCTAGCGGGAGGGTCAGATACGCAGTATTTT | CASTALAGGSDTQYF
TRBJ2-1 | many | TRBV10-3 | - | TGTGCCATCAACGCGGGTGCTGGCTCCTACAATGAGCAGTTCTTC | CAINAGAGSYNEQFF